The clone carrying this TCR beta chain was picked up many times. Authors of the study amplified TCR beta CDR3 regions from RNA transcripts. The TCR CDR3 first-round RT-PCR relied on the HTBI primer set. TCRdb re-analysed the multiplex PCR reads in MiXCR, keeping a single row per CDR3 protein. The sample has some 720,000 distinct CDR3 sequences, approximately 16% seen once; the top ten hold around 7.7%. CDR1 MDHEN and CDR2 SYDVKM come from the germline V gene. With 10 bases clipped from V and 0 bases from J, the junction kept 14 bases outside the gene matches. This CDR3 is built from 17 residues. The sample originates from a study of T cells in Graves' hyperthyroidism and ophthalmopathy. Lactation, pregnancy, other autoimmune disease or uncontrolled infection led to exclusion of patients.

J is TRBJ2-3 and V is TRBV28, with 9 bases lining up with TRBD2. The specimen was blood. This receptor was taken from a man between 18 and 35 years old with Graves' hyperthyroidism. In nucleotides, the CDR3 is TGTGCCACCGCGGGGGGGGAGGATAACTCTAGCACAGATACGCAGTATTTT. As protein: CATAGGEDNSSTDTQYF.